Below, one T cell receptor (beta chain) is given with its context. This receptor's antigen is unknown. Qualities for individual bases were not recorded, and no much larger clone is one base off. The collaborating institutions used their own protocols to collect whole blood in K2EDTA tubes. Collaborator samples were shipped for TCRbeta analysis as frozen whole blood, isolated PBMCs, or DNA extracted from either sample type. TCRbeta CDR3 regions were amplified from genomic DNA by means of the immunoSEQ Assay, a bias-controlled multiplex PCR. In the authors' own workflow: The number of nucleated cells in each sample was estimated from the amplification of reference gene primers within the assay. Sequence reads were collapsed and filtered to measure the absolute abundance of every unique TCRbeta CDR3 rearrangement. Productive Simpson clonality was computed per sample as the square root of Simpson's diversity index over productive rearrangements. This immuneACCESS table, as held by TCRdb, lists in-frame sequences with V and J called but not all clones. Of the missing ones, under half trace to an unresolved V gene in checked studies; the others have no known cause. The V and J calls and clone size were taken over from that table, and D and trimming were inferred from the DNA. Present in this sample are about 120,000 clones, 82% of which were seen just once. The ten largest clones represent 12% of the sample.

The entry originates in a study of blood T cell repertoires in COVID-19 (dated by TCRdb to 2018 to 2021). About the study as a whole: The collaborator samples originated in the United States, Italy and Spain and spanned the acute and convalescent phases of COVID-19. The material from the prospective study consisted of cDNA or gDNA derived from T cells, B-cell-depleted T cells, or PBMCs. Subjects who had been exposed to COVID-19, were actively infected with it, or had recovered from it provided the deeply sampled blood TCRbeta repertoires that made up the dataset. The repertoires were made available in a free public database intended to serve as a resource for research on the immune response to SARS-CoV-2. The samples were drawn from the first 160 participants of the ongoing ImmuneRACE study and from 1,254 subjects provided by 6 global collaborators. A de-identified subject ID, COVID-19 status, age in years and sex were almost always included in the sample metadata. Where available, HLA class I and class II types were taken from metadata supplied by the sample provider and were not determined by assay-based typing. On the study overall, not on this receptor specifically: Clinical and demographic metadata were provided uncurated, with the amount varying by source and participant.

Via the germline V gene, CDR1 is SNHLY and CDR2 FYNNEI. Unmatched junction bases come to 13, with V trimmed by 2 bases and J by 0 bases. The CDR3 holds 20 amino acids from the cysteine to the phenylalanine. Only the CDR3 part of the read is kept: 60 bases, read in frame from the first base. The origin of this receptor is a human donor in a cohort sampled during active COVID-19. The material sequenced was peripheral blood. The chain uses TRBV2 and TRBJ2-1, with TRBD2 identical over 10 junction bases. The sequenced DNA is TGTGCCAGCAGTGAAACCAGGGAGGGTAGCGGGGGGTCCTCCTACAATGAGCAGTTCTTC. Its protein reads: CASSETREGSGGSSYNEQFF.